The rows below give T cell receptor beta chains drawn from one sample of a study of blood T cell repertoires in COVID-19. Libraries were prepared by immunoSEQ multiplex PCR; TCRdb keeps only in-frame clonotypes and omits some of them. The table shows some 210,000 clones, with 81% occurring only once. Sequenced: PBMCs or T cells enriched from blood (not recorded which). These receptors were taken from a man aged 35-49 years who had recovered from COVID-19. The CDR3 runs from the conserved cysteine through the conserved F or W. The D gene is left open where the match is weak. A row's size may be missing; if present it is once, few, many or a size class.

clone size: NA; D gene: TRBD1; V gene: TRBV5-8; J gene: TRBJ2-1; CDR3 DNA: TGTGCCAGCAGCTCGGGGACAGGTTTTACATCTCTTTACAATGAGCAGTTCTTC; CDR3 protein: CASSSGTGFTSLYNEQFF
clone size: few; D gene: TRBD1; V gene: TRBV7-6; J gene: TRBJ1-6; CDR3 DNA: TGTGCCAGCAGCCAAGGGACAGGGGCGAATTCACCCCTCCACTTT; CDR3 protein: CASSQGTGANSPLHF
clone size: NA; D gene: TRBD2; V gene: TRBV12-5; J gene: TRBJ2-1; CDR3 DNA: TGTGCTAGTGGTTCCGGTGGCGGGGGGGCTTTGTCCTACAATGAGCAGTTCTTC; CDR3 protein: CASGSGGGGALSYNEQFF
clone size: NA; D gene: NA; V gene: TRBV5-1; J gene: TRBJ2-2; CDR3 DNA: TGCGCCAGCAGCCTACAAACAGGGTTGGGCGGGGAGCTGTTTTTT; CDR3 protein: CASSLQTGLGGELFF
clone size: NA; D gene: NA; V gene: TRBV7-3; J gene: TRBJ2-1; CDR3 DNA: TGTGCCAGCAGCTTCGACAGCTACAATGAGCAGTTCTTC; CDR3 protein: CASSFDSYNEQFF
clone size: few; D gene: TRBD1; V gene: TRBV2; J gene: TRBJ1-2; CDR3 DNA: TGTGCCAGCAGTCCGGGACAGGGGGTTTTCTATGGCTACACCTTC; CDR3 protein: CASSPGQGVFYGYTF
clone size: NA; D gene: NA; V gene: TRBV5-6; J gene: TRBJ1-5; CDR3 DNA: TGTGCCAGCAGCCTGGGACGGAGGGGACAGCCCCAGCATTTT; CDR3 protein: CASSLGRRGQPQHF
clone size: NA; D gene: TRBD1; V gene: TRBV7-8; J gene: TRBJ2-5; CDR3 DNA: TGTGCCAGCAGAGCCGGGACAGTAGTCCAAGAGACCCAGTACTTC; CDR3 protein: CASRAGTVVQETQYF
clone size: NA; D gene: NA; V gene: TRBV5-1; J gene: TRBJ2-5; CDR3 DNA: NA; CDR3 protein: CASSSSTGGRETQYF
clone size: NA; D gene: TRBD1; V gene: TRBV9; J gene: TRBJ2-5; CDR3 DNA: TGTGCCAGCAGCGTAGCGGGACAGGGCTCCCAAGAGACCCAGTACTTC; CDR3 protein: CASSVAGQGSQETQYF
clone size: NA; D gene: NA; V gene: TRBV6-5; J gene: TRBJ1-1; CDR3 DNA: TGTGCCAGCAGCAAAGGCGGGACTGAAGCTTTCTTT; CDR3 protein: CASSKGGTEAFF
clone size: few; D gene: TRBD1; V gene: TRBV5-4; J gene: TRBJ1-6; CDR3 DNA: TGTGCCAGCAGCTTGGAACAGGGGGCAAAGAATTCACCCCTCCACTTT; CDR3 protein: CASSLEQGAKNSPLHF
clone size: NA; D gene: TRBD1; V gene: TRBV12-3/TRBV12-4; J gene: TRBJ1-1; CDR3 DNA: TGTGCCAGCAGTCCGACAGGGGCCAAAGCTTTCTTT; CDR3 protein: CASSPTGAKAFF
clone size: few; D gene: NA; V gene: TRBV5-6; J gene: TRBJ1-1; CDR3 DNA: TGTGCCAGCAGCTTGGTAGGTCGGGGAACGGCTGAAGCTTTCTTT; CDR3 protein: CASSLVGRGTAEAFF
clone size: NA; D gene: NA; V gene: TRBV2; J gene: TRBJ1-2; CDR3 DNA: TGTGCCAGCAGTACCCAACAGGGTCTCTATGGCTACACCTTC; CDR3 protein: CASSTQQGLYGYTF
clone size: NA; D gene: TRBD1; V gene: TRBV15; J gene: TRBJ2-2; CDR3 DNA: TGTGCCACCACCGGACAGGGAGACACCGGGGAGCTGTTTTTT; CDR3 protein: CATTGQGDTGELFF
clone size: NA; D gene: NA; V gene: TRBV20-1; J gene: TRBJ2-2; CDR3 DNA: TGCAGTGCTCCAGGGTCCGGGGAGCTGTTTTTT; CDR3 protein: CSAPGSGELFF
clone size: NA; D gene: NA; V gene: TRBV15; J gene: TRBJ2-5; CDR3 DNA: TGTGCCACCAGCAGTAACAGGGTCGGACGCGAGACCCAGTACTTC; CDR3 protein: CATSSNRVGRETQYF
clone size: NA; D gene: TRBD1; V gene: TRBV7-3; J gene: TRBJ2-1; CDR3 DNA: TGTGCCAGCAGCCCGGACAGGAGCTCCTACAATGAGCAGTTCTTC; CDR3 protein: CASSPDRSSYNEQFF
clone size: once; D gene: NA; V gene: TRBV6-5; J gene: TRBJ1-2; CDR3 DNA: TGTGCCAGCAGTTACTCCCACACCGGGACATCTGGCTACACCTTC; CDR3 protein: CASSYSHTGTSGYTF
clone size: once; D gene: TRBD2; V gene: TRBV19; J gene: TRBJ2-7; CDR3 DNA: TGTGCCAGTAGTATAGGGACTAGCGGGAGAGCGAAGGGGTCCTACGAGCAGTACTTC; CDR3 protein: CASSIGTSGRAKGSYEQYF
clone size: NA; D gene: TRBD1; V gene: TRBV7-9; J gene: TRBJ1-3; CDR3 DNA: TGTGCCAGCAGCCTCGGACAGGGGGAAACGGCCATATATTTT; CDR3 protein: CASSLGQGETAIYF
clone size: NA; D gene: NA; V gene: TRBV5-1; J gene: TRBJ1-2; CDR3 DNA: TGCGCCAGCAGCTTGATCCCCGGACAGAACTATGGCTACACCTTC; CDR3 protein: CASSLIPGQNYGYTF
clone size: few; D gene: TRBD1; V gene: TRBV19; J gene: TRBJ1-6; CDR3 DNA: TGTGCCAGTAGTTCACGGACAGGGTTTTCACCCCTCCACTTT; CDR3 protein: CASSSRTGFSPLHF
clone size: NA; D gene: TRBD2; V gene: TRBV24-1; J gene: TRBJ2-1; CDR3 DNA: TGTGCCACCAGTGATCCTGGACTAGCGGGAGCTGAGCAGTTCTTC; CDR3 protein: CATSDPGLAGAEQFF
clone size: NA; D gene: NA; V gene: TRBV4-2; J gene: TRBJ2-6; CDR3 DNA: TGTGCCAGCAGCCTCAACTCTGGGGCCAACGTCCTGACTTTC; CDR3 protein: CASSLNSGANVLTF
clone size: NA; D gene: NA; V gene: TRBV7-8; J gene: TRBJ1-4; CDR3 DNA: TGTGCCAGCAGCTCAGGCAGGGTCAAAGAAAAACTGTTTTTT; CDR3 protein: CASSSGRVKEKLFF
clone size: NA; D gene: NA; V gene: TRBV18; J gene: TRBJ1-2; CDR3 DNA: TGTGCCAGCTCCTCCGGCGGGGAGCGTGGCTATGGCTACACCTTC; CDR3 protein: CASSSGGERGYGYTF
clone size: NA; D gene: TRBD1; V gene: TRBV2; J gene: TRBJ2-7; CDR3 DNA: TGTGCCAGCAGTATTACCTCAGGGACAGGGGGCGACGAGCAGTACTTC; CDR3 protein: CASSITSGTGGDEQYF
clone size: NA; D gene: TRBD1; V gene: TRBV6-5; J gene: TRBJ1-2; CDR3 DNA: TGTGCCAGCAGTTACTCCCCAGGGGGCGCTTATGGCTACACCTTC; CDR3 protein: CASSYSPGGAYGYTF
clone size: NA; D gene: TRBD2; V gene: TRBV30; J gene: TRBJ2-1; CDR3 DNA: TGTGCCTGGAGTGCCCTCCTAAGACTAGCGGGATATTACAATGAGCAGTTCTTC; CDR3 protein: CAWSALLRLAGYYNEQFF
clone size: few; D gene: NA; V gene: TRBV5-6; J gene: TRBJ1-1; CDR3 DNA: TGTGCCAGCAGCTTGCCCCACGGAGTAACTGAAGCTTTCTTT; CDR3 protein: CASSLPHGVTEAFF
clone size: NA; D gene: NA; V gene: TRBV9; J gene: TRBJ1-2; CDR3 DNA: TGTGCCAGCAGCGGATGGGACATCCCGAACTATGGCTACACCTTC; CDR3 protein: CASSGWDIPNYGYTF
clone size: NA; D gene: NA; V gene: TRBV28; J gene: TRBJ2-1; CDR3 DNA: TGTGCCAGCAGTTTTGCAGGGGCTGATGGGTTCTTC; CDR3 protein: CASSFAGADGFF
clone size: NA; D gene: TRBD1; V gene: TRBV30; J gene: TRBJ2-5; CDR3 DNA: TGTGCCTGGAGACAGGGGGGACTCCAAGAGACCCAGTACTTC; CDR3 protein: CAWRQGGLQETQYF
clone size: NA; D gene: TRBD1; V gene: TRBV29-1; J gene: TRBJ1-3; CDR3 DNA: TGCAGCGTCGAGAGAACCGGGACAGGGGAAGGAAACACCATATATTTT; CDR3 protein: CSVERTGTGEGNTIYF
clone size: NA; D gene: TRBD1; V gene: TRBV7-3; J gene: TRBJ1-1; CDR3 DNA: TGTGCCAGCAGCTTAAAAGCCAAGTTCGGGACAGGCTCATACCCCCCCACTGAAGCTTTCTTT; CDR3 protein: CASSLKAKFGTGSYPPTEAFF
clone size: NA; D gene: TRBD2; V gene: TRBV30; J gene: TRBJ2-1; CDR3 DNA: TGTGCCTGGAGCTTCGCCCTTGGGGGAGGGCCTGGGGGGGAGCAGTTCTTC; CDR3 protein: CAWSFALGGGPGGEQFF
clone size: NA; D gene: TRBD1; V gene: TRBV2; J gene: TRBJ1-4; CDR3 DNA: TGTGCCAGCAGAGGGGACAGACTTGCAACTAATGAAAAACTGTTTTTT; CDR3 protein: CASRGDRLATNEKLFF
clone size: NA; D gene: NA; V gene: TRBV18; J gene: TRBJ1-2; CDR3 DNA: TGTGCCAGCTTCGGGGCTAACTATGGCTACACCTTC; CDR3 protein: CASFGANYGYTF
clone size: NA; D gene: TRBD1; V gene: TRBV24-1; J gene: TRBJ2-1; CDR3 DNA: TGTGCCACCAGTTCGACAGGGGTCTCCTACAATGAGCAGTTCTTC; CDR3 protein: CATSSTGVSYNEQFF
clone size: NA; D gene: TRBD2; V gene: TRBV5-5; J gene: TRBJ2-5; CDR3 DNA: TGTGCCAGCAGTATCACGTGGACTAGCGGGGAGACCCAGTACTTC; CDR3 protein: CASSITWTSGETQYF
clone size: once; D gene: NA; V gene: TRBV18; J gene: TRBJ1-1; CDR3 DNA: TGTGCCAGCTCACCAATCCAGGGGCCCTCCATTGAAGCTTTCTTT; CDR3 protein: CASSPIQGPSIEAFF
clone size: NA; D gene: NA; V gene: TRBV2; J gene: TRBJ2-7; CDR3 DNA: TGTGCCAGCAGGGACCAGACAGTACCGGCGTACGAGCAGTACTTC; CDR3 protein: CASRDQTVPAYEQYF